The rows below give T cell receptor beta chains drawn from one sample of a study of long-term antiretroviral therapy in people with HIV. Libraries were prepared by immunoSEQ multiplex PCR; TCRdb keeps only in-frame clonotypes and omits some of them. The table includes 8,000 to 10,000 clones, 81% detected once. The sequences come from unsorted PBMCs, collected 0.7 years after starting antiretroviral therapy. Source of these receptors: a man in his forties with HIV. Each CDR3 is given with its conserved first and last residue. The D gene is left open where the match is weak. Clone size appears in some rows only: once, few, many, or a class for an expanded clone.

CDR3: CASSLGINTEAFF; DNA: TGCGCCAGCAGCTTGGGGATTAACACTGAAGCTTTCTTT; V: TRBV5-1; size: .; D: .; J: TRBJ1-1
CDR3: CASSQEGLGSEKLFF; DNA: TGTGCCAGCTCTCAGGAGGGTTTAGGTAGTGAAAAACTGTTTTTT; V: TRBV5-4; size: .; D: .; J: TRBJ1-4
CDR3: CASSSRGLGTEAFF; DNA: TGCGCCAGCAGTAGCAGGGGGCTGGGGACTGAAGCTTTCTTT; V: TRBV10-1; size: .; D: TRBD1; J: TRBJ1-1
CDR3: CASSFQAGDGETQYF; DNA: TGTGCCAGCAGCTTTCAAGCGGGAGATGGAGAGACCCAGTACTTC; V: TRBV7-7; size: .; D: TRBD2; J: TRBJ2-5
CDR3: CASSFSELTYNTGELFF; DNA: TGTGCCAGCAGCTTTTCGGAGCTCACGTACAACACCGGGGAGCTGTTTTTT; V: TRBV5-6; size: .; D: .; J: TRBJ2-2
CDR3: CASTRGNDQPQHF; DNA: TGTGCCAGCACCAGGGGGAACGATCAGCCCCAGCATTTT; V: TRBV6-6; size: .; D: TRBD1; J: TRBJ1-5
CDR3: CASSPYRGGSYEQYF; DNA: TGTGCCAGCTCACCATATCGGGGGGGCTCCTACGAGCAGTACTTC; V: TRBV18; size: .; D: TRBD2; J: TRBJ2-7
CDR3: CASSQTRGTGELFF; DNA: TGTGCCAGCAGCCAAACTAGGGGCACCGGGGAGCTGTTTTTT; V: TRBV14; size: .; D: .; J: TRBJ2-2
CDR3: CASRVGYSGANVLTF; DNA: TGTGCCAGCAGGGTAGGGTACTCTGGGGCCAACGTCCTGACTTTC; V: TRBV27; size: .; D: .; J: TRBJ2-6
CDR3: CASSLVARDYNEQFF; DNA: TGTGCCAGCAGCTTAGTAGCAAGGGACTACAATGAGCAGTTCTTC; V: TRBV27; size: .; D: .; J: TRBJ2-1
CDR3: CASSTLAGGPYEQYF; DNA: TGTGCCAGCAGCACACTAGCGGGAGGCCCCTACGAGCAGTACTTC; V: TRBV7-6; size: .; D: TRBD2; J: TRBJ2-7
CDR3: CASSLGSFDEQYF; DNA: TGTGCCAGCAGCTTGGGCAGTTTCGACGAGCAGTACTTC; V: TRBV5-6; size: .; D: .; J: TRBJ2-7
CDR3: CASSQGAQGGYGYTF; DNA: TGCGCCAGCAGCCAAGGTGCCCAGGGCGGCTATGGCTACACCTTC; V: TRBV4-1; size: medium-sized; D: .; J: TRBJ1-2
CDR3: CASSSARAQYF; DNA: TGTGCCAGTAGCTCGGCTAGGGCCCAGTACTTC; V: TRBV14; size: .; D: .; J: TRBJ2-5
CDR3: CASSDAGAVGNTIYF; DNA: TGTGCCAGCAGTGATGCCGGGGCAGTTGGAAACACCATATATTTT; V: TRBV25-1; size: .; D: .; J: TRBJ1-3
CDR3: CASSQGGVAEQYF; DNA: TGTGCCAGCAGCCAGGGTGGGGTAGCCGAGCAGTACTTC; V: TRBV5-4; size: few; D: .; J: TRBJ2-7
CDR3: CSVGRHDRPYEQYF; DNA: TGCAGCGTTGGGAGGCACGACAGACCCTACGAGCAGTACTTC; V: TRBV29-1; size: .; D: .; J: TRBJ2-7
CDR3: CASSAAGVGETQYF; DNA: TGTGCCAGCAGCGCGGCCGGGGTAGGGGAGACCCAGTACTTC; V: TRBV5-4; size: .; D: .; J: TRBJ2-5
CDR3: CASTRVDEQYF; DNA: TGTGCCAGCACCCGGGTCGACGAGCAGTACTTC; V: TRBV2; size: once; D: .; J: TRBJ2-7
CDR3: CASTSEGGGQEQYF; DNA: TGTGCCAGCACCTCCGAGGGGGGAGGGCAGGAGCAGTACTTC; V: TRBV28; size: .; D: .; J: TRBJ2-7
CDR3: CASSQGPGGSSYEQYF; DNA: TGCGCCAGCAGCCAAGGTCCAGGTGGGAGCTCCTACGAGCAGTACTTC; V: TRBV4-3; size: .; D: .; J: TRBJ2-7
CDR3: CAISESERASGRGSTQYF; DNA: TGTGCCATCAGTGAGTCCGAGAGGGCAAGCGGGAGGGGTTCTACGCAGTATTTT; V: TRBV10-3; size: .; D: TRBD2; J: TRBJ2-3
CDR3: CASSVEGLAGGPPYEQYF; DNA: TGTGCCAGCAGCGTAGAGGGACTAGCGGGAGGGCCACCTTACGAGCAGTACTTC; V: TRBV9; size: .; D: TRBD2; J: TRBJ2-7
CDR3: CASSSRDPHNEQFF; DNA: TGTGCCAGCAGTTCCCGGGACCCCCACAATGAGCAGTTCTTC; V: TRBV6-6; size: .; D: .; J: TRBJ2-1
CDR3: CASRGKFSGNEQFF; DNA: TGTGCCAGCAGGGGGAAATTTTCTGGCAATGAGCAGTTCTTC; V: TRBV13; size: .; D: .; J: TRBJ2-1